The clone carrying this TCR beta chain showed up just a few times. If no ophthalmopathy progression occurred within 18 months, Graves' hyperthyroidism was stable. Diagnosis relied on clinical symptoms, serum thyroxine and TRAb, thyroid ultrasound and orbital computed tomography. The PBMCs were taken from more than 8 ml of fresh peripheral blood. V lost 9 bases to trimming and J lost 0 bases, with 11 bases between them. The CDR3 has 13 amino acids. Template material for amplifying TCR beta CDR3 regions consisted of RNA transcripts. During a first-round RT-PCR of the TCR CDR3, the HTBI primer set was used. TCRdb used MiXCR to reprocess the multiplex PCR reads, holding one entry per CDR3 protein. The sample includes some 770,000 distinct CDR3 sequences, roughly 15% of them seen just once. These data are taken from a study of T cells in Graves' hyperthyroidism and ophthalmopathy.

The receptor was isolated from a man between 18 and 35 years old with Graves' hyperthyroidism. Input material: blood. This chain connects TRBV12-3 or TRBV12-4 to TRBJ1-1, with unresolved D. Written as DNA, the CDR3 is TGTGCCAGTAAGAACGAAGTGAACACTGAAGCTTTCTTT. This gives the protein CASKNEVNTEAFF.